This T cell receptor beta chain was identified in a study of cytomegalovirus exposure and HLA in healthy donors. For the study at large: A preliminary data release comprised roughly 85 million unique TCRs obtained from HLA-typed donors. Overall study results and limits: In an earlier analysis, most TCR beta V segments were productive about 87% or about 30% of the time. Some TCR beta chains (164 of them) were listed as cytomegalovirus-associated.

Worth noting for this clone: Its antigen is not identified.

This PCR relied on a set of 60 Vbeta primers and 13 Jbeta primers. TCRdb's copy holds only in-frame clones and misses some; the assay was immunoSEQ multiplex PCR. This table holds 150,000 to 200,000 clones, 65% to 85% found once. The germline V and J ends were trimmed by 5 bases and 1 base, with 11 bases remaining between them. The germline V gene encodes CDR1 LNHDA and CDR2 SQIVND (reference sequence). The CDR3 spans 14 residues. The receptor was derived from a woman between 35 and 50 years old in good health and CMV-seropositive. This sequence joins TRBV19 and TRBJ1-1; tentative D call: TRBD1 (6 bases). The specimen sequenced was PBMCs. CDR3 in amino acids: CASSQGLWNTEAFF. The CDR3 DNA follows: TGTGCCAGTAGTCAGGGGCTATGGAACACTGAAGCTTTCTTT.